A selection of T cell receptor beta chains follows, all from one sample in a study of blood T cell repertoires in COVID-19. This table comes from immunoSEQ multiplex PCR, and its TCRdb copy is limited to in-frame clones, with some not included. The sample lists 30,000 to 45,000 clones; about nine tenths were seen once. Sequenced sample: peripheral blood. These receptors were taken from a human donor in a cohort sampled during active COVID-19. Each CDR3 is given with its conserved first and last residue. D genes are given only for firm matches. The size field is filled for only some rows; it gives once, few, many or a size class.

d_gene	abundance	v_gene	j_gene	CDR3nt	CDR3aa
NA	NA	TRBV7-2	TRBJ2-3	TGTGCCAGCAGCTTAATGAGTCTCCAGGGAGATACGCAGTATTTT	CASSLMSLQGDTQYF
TRBD2	few	TRBV6-2/TRBV6-3	TRBJ2-1	TGTGCCAGCAGTTACTCCCCAACTAGCGGGATATACAATGAGCAGTTCTTC	CASSYSPTSGIYNEQFF
TRBD1	NA	TRBV28	TRBJ2-6	TGTGCCAGCAGCCGGGACAGGGGCCCATCTGGGGCCAACGTCCTGACTTTC	CASSRDRGPSGANVLTF
TRBD1	NA	TRBV4-3	TRBJ2-2	TGCGCCAGCAGCCAAGAGTTGTTGAAGGGGGCTTCGGCCGGGGAGCTGTTTTTT	CASSQELLKGASAGELFF
TRBD1	NA	TRBV5-4	TRBJ2-2	TGTGCCAGCAGCTTACAGGGGTTAAATCCCGGGGAGCTGTTTTTT	CASSLQGLNPGELFF
NA	NA	TRBV28	TRBJ2-7	TGTGCCAGCAGTTTAAATCCCAGATACGAGCAGTACTTC	CASSLNPRYEQYF
TRBD2	NA	TRBV7-9	TRBJ2-1	TGTGCCAGCAGCTTCTCCGGGACTAGCGAAAAAGGTGGTGAGCAGTTCTTC	CASSFSGTSEKGGEQFF
NA	NA	TRBV6-1	TRBJ2-3	TGTGCCAGCAGTGAACTAGGGGTCTACACAGATACGCAGTATTTT	CASSELGVYTDTQYF
TRBD1	NA	TRBV7-6	TRBJ1-2	TGTGCCAGCAGCCCCGGGACAGGGGAGGGCTATGGCTACACCTTC	CASSPGTGEGYGYTF
NA	NA	TRBV6-6	TRBJ2-1	TGTGCCAGCAGTTACTCGGGCCGAAATGAGCAGTTCTTC	CASSYSGRNEQFF
NA	once	TRBV11-3	TRBJ2-2	TGTGCCAGCAGCCAAGGGACATTAAACACCGGGGAGCTGTTTTTT	CASSQGTLNTGELFF
TRBD1	once	TRBV11-3	TRBJ2-1	TGTGCCAGCAGCTTACACTCATTTCAGGGGGCTTCCTACAATGAGCAGTTCTTC	CASSLHSFQGASYNEQFF
NA	NA	TRBV7-6	TRBJ2-2	TGTGCCAGCAGCTCTCGACAAGCCGGGGAGCTGTTTTTT	CASSSRQAGELFF
TRBD2	NA	TRBV28	TRBJ2-1	TGTGCCAGCAGTTTATTGCGGGGGGACAATGAGCAGTTCTTC	CASSLLRGDNEQFF
NA	NA	TRBV27	TRBJ2-5	TGTGCCAGCAGCTCACAAAATCGGGGGACCCAGTACTTC	CASSSQNRGTQYF
NA	NA	TRBV10-3	TRBJ2-7	TGTGCCATCAGTCAGGGAAGCTACGAGCAGTACTTC	CAISQGSYEQYF
TRBD1	NA	TRBV2	TRBJ2-5	TGTGCCAGCAGCCCCGGACAGGCGGCCCCAGAGACCCAGTACTTC	CASSPGQAAPETQYF
TRBD2	NA	TRBV5-3	TRBJ2-6	TGTGCCAGAAGCCCACCCCTGGCGGGAGGTATTCGGGCACCTGGGGCCAACGTCCTGACTTTC	CARSPPLAGGIRAPGANVLTF
NA	NA	TRBV19	TRBJ1-6	TGTGCCAGTAGCGCGGGGGCCCGAAGGGGGAATTCACCCCTCCACTTT	CASSAGARRGNSPLHF
TRBD1	NA	TRBV5-5	TRBJ2-7	TGTGCCAGCAGCTCCAACCCGGGACAGGGGGCGGGAGAGCAGTACTTC	CASSSNPGQGAGEQYF
NA	NA	TRBV11-2	TRBJ2-7	TGTGCCAGCAGCTTAGGCCCAGGGCCCTACGAGCAGTACTTC	CASSLGPGPYEQYF
NA	NA	TRBV7-9	TRBJ2-1	TGTGCCAGCAGCCGCACTGGCGCTAGGAATGAGCAGTTCTTC	CASSRTGARNEQFF
NA	NA	TRBV6-5	TRBJ2-5	TGTGCCAGCAGCCGCACAGGGTACCAAGAGACCCAGTACTTC	CASSRTGYQETQYF
NA	once	TRBV5-5	TRBJ2-3	TGTGCCAGCAGCTTGGGGGAGTATACGCAGTATTTT	CASSLGEYTQYF
TRBD1	NA	TRBV3-1/TRBV3-2	TRBJ1-2	TGTGCCAGCAGCCAAGCCAAGACAGGGGCGGACTATGGCTACACCTTC	CASSQAKTGADYGYTF
NA	NA	TRBV7-2	TRBJ2-5	TGTGCCAGCAGCCCCCGACAAGCCAGAGTGGAGACCCAGTACTTC	CASSPRQARVETQYF
TRBD2	NA	TRBV7-2	TRBJ2-5	TGTGCCAGCAGCCCTCAAGCGGGAGGGTGGGAGACCCAGTACTTC	CASSPQAGGWETQYF
TRBD2	NA	TRBV28	TRBJ2-3	TGTGCCAGCAGTCTAGCGGGGGCTAGCACAGATACGCAGTATTTT	CASSLAGASTDTQYF
NA	NA	TRBV6-6	TRBJ1-3	TGTGCCAGCAGTTACCCCACAGGAAACACCATATATTTT	CASSYPTGNTIYF